A selection of T cell receptor beta chains follows, all from one sample in a study of blood T cell repertoires in COVID-19. The protocol was immunoSEQ multiplex PCR, while the TCRdb copy is restricted to in-frame clones and leaves out a portion. In the table there are approximately 230,000 clones, under 95% of which are singletons. The sequencing sample was made of PBMCs or T cells enriched from blood (not recorded which). The receptors shown here come from a woman younger than 35 who had recovered from COVID-19. The conserved cysteine and the conserved F or W are not part of the CDR3 here. Fields, in order: CDR3 protein, D gene, V gene. D genes are given only for firm matches.

CDR3aa: ASSGTGANEKLF
d_gene: TRBD1
v_gene: TRBV5-6

CDR3aa: ASSTGSGNTIY
d_gene: -
v_gene: TRBV18

CDR3aa: ASSPMSLETTDTQY
d_gene: -
v_gene: TRBV18

CDR3aa: ASSSSTGNTEAF
d_gene: -
v_gene: TRBV7-9

CDR3aa: ASSWGTSGSGGYEQY
d_gene: TRBD2
v_gene: TRBV5-1

CDR3aa: ASRRRPGQGVAGTEAF
d_gene: TRBD1
v_gene: TRBV6-6

CDR3aa: ASSQDLLQGNGYT
d_gene: -
v_gene: TRBV3-1/TRBV3-2

CDR3aa: ASSVAGLAGVVHNEQF
d_gene: TRBD2
v_gene: TRBV9

CDR3aa: ASSLAFFGTPTYEQY
d_gene: -
v_gene: TRBV11-3

CDR3aa: ASSFYRGPGEAF
d_gene: TRBD1
v_gene: TRBV11-1

CDR3aa: ASSDSGQPNYGYT
d_gene: TRBD1
v_gene: TRBV6-4

CDR3aa: ASSIGTSGRMGEQY
d_gene: TRBD2
v_gene: TRBV11-3

CDR3aa: ASSLVGRGRHEQY
d_gene: -
v_gene: TRBV7-9

CDR3aa: ASSPEAARPYEQY
d_gene: -
v_gene: TRBV9

CDR3aa: ASSLGLGQETQY
d_gene: -
v_gene: TRBV7-8

CDR3aa: ASSQVPSAGASGDAQY
d_gene: TRBD2
v_gene: TRBV4-2

CDR3aa: AISRDRGISGNTIY
d_gene: TRBD1
v_gene: TRBV10-3

CDR3aa: ASSPVPRKPGKGTDTQY
d_gene: -
v_gene: TRBV11-2

CDR3aa: ASSKLAFNEQF
d_gene: -
v_gene: TRBV19

CDR3aa: ASSSSTGRKH
d_gene: -
v_gene: TRBV5-1

CDR3aa: ASSPGQGSQPQH
d_gene: TRBD1
v_gene: TRBV19

CDR3aa: ASSVEEMRPQH
d_gene: -
v_gene: TRBV2

CDR3aa: ASSPLADTDTQY
d_gene: -
v_gene: TRBV9

CDR3aa: AIRIEGEQY
d_gene: -
v_gene: TRBV10-3

CDR3aa: ASSPGQGAAFSGNTIY
d_gene: TRBD1
v_gene: TRBV5-5

CDR3aa: ASSPDAGNSYGYT
d_gene: -
v_gene: TRBV5-1

CDR3aa: ASSVDPSPTGSNYGYT
d_gene: -
v_gene: TRBV9

CDR3aa: ATSDPGLDTDTQY
d_gene: TRBD2
v_gene: TRBV24-1

CDR3aa: ASSQGSQRGGGRTTTGELF
d_gene: -
v_gene: TRBV4-2

CDR3aa: ATSDTDRGSYYGYT
d_gene: TRBD1
v_gene: TRBV24-1

CDR3aa: ASSFGGGYT
d_gene: -
v_gene: TRBV5-6

CDR3aa: SARGGYGYT
d_gene: -
v_gene: TRBV20-1

CDR3aa: ASSLAGLAGTEQF
d_gene: TRBD2
v_gene: TRBV5-1